Below, one T cell receptor beta chain is given with its context. What it recognizes is unknown. This sample was included in a study of B cell selection in AIRE deficiency. Whole-study results and caveats: Healthy donors alone shared roughly 32% of approximately 3,500 Treg sequences; patients alone roughly 10%. Tconv and Treg cells from AIRE-deficient patients resembled healthy donors in TCRBV usage, CDR3 length and diversity. Shared Treg sequences were biased toward short CDR3s with few non-templated nucleotide insertions. About 28% of healthy-shared Treg sequences were found among patient Tconv cells.

TCRdb's table, derived via immunoSEQ multiplex PCR, lists solely in-frame clones and lacks some. This table holds 20,000 to 30,000 clones, roughly 97% found once. CD4+CD127+ cells were sorted as the conventional CD4 T cells. Trimming pared 4 bases from V and 1 base from J, leaving 14 bases between. The CDR3 is made up of 15 amino acids. Germline CDR1 and CDR2: SGHRS and YFSETQ. Sequencing used CD4+CD127+ conventional T cells sorted from PBMCs. The V and J genes are TRBV5-1 and TRBJ1-1; tentative D call: TRBD1 (6 bases). This TCR was recovered from a human donor in good health. This chain's CDR3 is CASSQRQETNTEAFF. The CDR3 nucleotides read TGCGCCAGCAGCCAGCGACAGGAGACGAACACTGAAGCTTTCTTT.